This passage covers 12 T cell receptor beta chains from one sample sequenced in a study of blood T cell repertoires in COVID-19. Method: immunoSEQ multiplex PCR; TCRdb's copy keeps in-frame clones and lacks some. The sample shows about 200,000 clones, roughly 90% of them seen only once. The sample consisted of peripheral blood. Receptors were obtained from a man in his fifties or sixties with COVID-19, enrolled during active disease.

The V call is TRBV9, the J call TRBJ2-5, with D maybe TRBD2 (6 bases). Trimming took off 1 base at V and 0 bases at J, with 13 bases between the two ends. The CDR3 runs to 16 residues. Germline loops: CDR1 SGDLS, CDR2 YYNGEE. CDR3 protein: CASSVLAGPHQETQYF. DNA for the CDR3: TGTGCCAGCAGCGTATTGGCGGGACCGCACCAAGAGACCCAGTACTTC.

The V and J genes are TRBV19 and TRBJ1-5, with 7 bases fitting TRBD1. The V and J ends lost 3 bases and 4 bases, in that order; junction bases with no gene match: 6. The CDR3 loop spans 15 amino acids. Germline V gene lookup returns CDR1 LNHDA and CDR2 SQIVND (reference sequence). DNA of the CDR3: TGTGCCAGTAGTATTAACCGGGACAGAAATCAGCCCCAGCATTTT. It encodes CASSINRDRNQPQHF.

The chain uses TRBV4-2 and TRBJ2-7; D is perhaps TRBD1 (6 bases). CDR3 length: 15 residues. With 2 bases removed from V and 5 bases from J, the gap between germline ends came to 16 bases. CDR1 is LGHNA, CDR2 YNFKEQ, per germline. This CDR3 is CASSQQIQGRHEQYF. The CDR3, as DNA: TGTGCCAGCAGCCAACAGATACAGGGTCGTCACGAGCAGTACTTC.

This clone has only one observation. The rearrangement uses TRBV2 and TRBJ2-5, with D maybe TRBD1 (5 bases). V was trimmed by 1 base and J by 4 bases, leaving 7 bases between them. CDR1 SNHLY and CDR2 FYNNEI come from the germline V gene. CDR3 length: 13 residues. The CDR3 DNA reads TGTGCCAGCAGTGAAGGGGGCTTAGAGACCCAGTACTTC. Translating gives CASSEGGLETQYF.

This chain links TRBV5-1 with TRBJ2-2; D is undetermined. CDR1 and CDR2 (germline): SGHRS, YFSETQ. The V end lost 0 bases, the J end lost 2 bases, and 5 bases lay between the germline ends. The CDR3 length is 14 residues. The CDR3 bases are TGCGCCAGCAGCTTGGGCAGAAACACCGGGGAGCTGTTTTTT. Amino acids: CASSLGRNTGELFF.

The V and J genes are TRBV14 and TRBJ2-3; 7 bases align to TRBD1. Germline V gene lookup returns CDR1 SGHDN and CDR2 FVKESK. The CDR3 has 15 residues. V lost 3 bases to trimming and J lost 2 bases; unmatched junction nucleotides: 5. The CDR3 is CASSHPGGPTDTQYF. The CDR3 region has the DNA TGTGCCAGCAGCCATCCAGGGGGACCCACAGATACGCAGTATTTT.

This rearrangement joins TRBV3-1 (or the pseudogene TRBV3-2) to TRBJ2-7; TRBD2 might be the D (5 bases). V lost 4 bases and J 0 bases, leaving 13 bases between the germline ends. Germline CDR1 LGHDT, CDR2 YNNKEL (reference sequence). The CDR3 covers 15 residues. CDR3 residues: CASSLSGLHSYEQYF. CDR3 nucleotides: TGTGCCAGCAGCCTGTCCGGACTCCACTCCTACGAGCAGTACTTC.

This chain links TRBV27 with TRBJ1-5; no firm D call. This CDR3 has 15 residues. The germline V gene encodes CDR1 MNHEY and CDR2 SMNVEV (reference sequence). V shed 8 bases and J shed 2 bases, with 16 bases lying between them. CDR3 protein: CASASRRGGNQPQHF. Written as DNA, the CDR3 is TGTGCCAGCGCTTCCCGCCGCGGGGGCAATCAGCCCCAGCATTTT.

This clone has just one count. V is TRBV3-1 (or the pseudogene TRBV3-2) and J is TRBJ2-7, with D uncertain. V lost 1 base and J lost 2, with 12 bases in between. Germline V gene data show CDR1 as LGHDT and CDR2 as YNNKEL (reference sequence). The CDR3 has 15 amino acids. The CDR3 region has the DNA TGTGCCAGCAGCCAAGTGGCCGTCTTACCCTACGAGCAGTACTTC. Its translation: CASSQVAVLPYEQYF.

The chain recombines TRBV6-2 or TRBV6-3 with TRBJ2-3; D is undetermined. The CDR3 is made up of 14 amino acids. The V gene lost 2 bases and the J gene lost 2 bases, with 8 bases spanning the gap. Germline CDR1 and CDR2: MNHEY and SVGEGT. DNA for the CDR3: TGTGCCAGCAGTTACCTAGAATTCACAGATACGCAGTATTTT. It translates to CASSYLEFTDTQYF.

V usage is TRBV18 and J usage is TRBJ1-2; 7 bases match TRBD1. Germline V lookup: CDR1 KGHSH, CDR2 LQKENI. V gave up 2 bases and J gave up 2 bases; unmatched junction bases: 8. This CDR3 comprises 16 residues. Here the CDR3 DNA reads TGTGCCAGCTCACCAACGGGGTCAGGGGGAAACTATGGCTACACCTTC. This codes for CASSPTGSGGNYGYTF.

The V and J genes are TRBV19 and TRBJ2-4; 10 positions agree with TRBD1. This CDR3 region has 14 residues. Germline V gene lookup returns CDR1 LNHDA and CDR2 SQIVND (reference sequence). The junction had 9 bases not matched to a gene; V was cut back by 8 bases and J by 8 bases. Here the CDR3 DNA reads TGTGCCAGTGACATGGGACAGGGGATGGACATTCAGTACTTC. This sequence encodes CASDMGQGMDIQYF.